Listed here are 8 T cell receptor beta chains from one sample, sequenced in a study of cytotoxic CD8 clonotypes in ibrutinib-treated CLL. TCRdb's copy holds only in-frame clones and misses some; the assay was immunoSEQ multiplex PCR. The sample lists roughly 36,000 clones, approximately 70% occurring once. The sequencing here drew on PBMCs, taken before ibrutinib treatment. The source of these receptors is a human donor with chronic lymphocytic leukemia.

The chain combines TRBV9 with TRBJ2-5, with TRBD2 matching over 9 bases. CDR1 and CDR2 (germline): SGDLS, YYNGEE. V lost 2 bases and J lost 5; bases outside the gene matches: 10. This CDR3 region has 16 residues. In DNA form, the CDR3 reads TGTGCCAGCAGCGTTGACCCCCAGCGGGAGGTGGAGACCCAGTACTTC. It translates to CASSVDPQREVETQYF.

This sequence joins TRBV27 and TRBJ2-1; TRBD2 matches 8 bases. Germline V lookup: CDR1 MNHEY, CDR2 SMNVEV (reference sequence). The CDR3 runs to 18 residues. V was clipped by 3 bases and J by 0 bases; unmatched bases: 10. For the CDR3, the DNA is TGTGCCAGCAGTTTTATTCCGGGACTAGGGAGCTCCTACAATGAGCAGTTCTTC. Its translation: CASSFIPGLGSSYNEQFF.

V is TRBV2 and J is TRBJ1-1; D uncertain. The CDR3 runs 13 residues. Trimming took off 5 bases at V and 1 base at J, with 8 bases between the two ends. Germline V gene lookup returns CDR1 SNHLY and CDR2 FYNNEI. CDR3 protein: CASSLGANTEAFF. CDR3 nucleotide sequence: TGTGCCAGCAGTTTGGGAGCGAACACTGAAGCTTTCTTT.

The V gene is TRBV28, the J gene TRBJ2-7; D unresolved. This CDR3 has 12 residues. The germline CDR1 and CDR2 sequences are MDHEN and SYDVKM. With 5 bases removed from V and 2 bases from J, the gap between germline ends came to 7 bases. As DNA, the CDR3 is TGTGCCAGCAGTCTTCGGGCCTACGAGCAGTACTTC. It specifies CASSLRAYEQYF.

This chain connects TRBV27 to TRBJ2-7, with 10 positions matching TRBD1. The CDR3 contains 14 residues. V was clipped by 5 bases and J by 2 bases; unmatched bases: 3. CDR1 is MNHEY, CDR2 SMNVEV, per germline (reference sequence). Here the CDR3 reads CASSRGQGAYEQYF. CDR3 bases: TGTGCCAGCAGTCGAGGACAGGGGGCCTACGAGCAGTACTTC.

This chain links TRBV18 with TRBJ1-1; D ambiguous. The germline CDR1 and CDR2 sequences are KGHSH and LQKENI. V gave up 3 bases and J gave up 4 bases, with 15 bases separating them. The CDR3 length is 15 residues. The CDR3 reads CASSPSEGQVTEAFF. The CDR3 DNA follows: TGTGCCAGCTCACCCTCAGAGGGTCAGGTCACTGAAGCTTTCTTT.

The table lists this clone with a few counts. The chain recombines TRBV10-3 with TRBJ1-2; D gene uncertain. CDR3 length equals 13 residues. Trimming cost V 11 bases and J 0 bases, with 13 bases left between them. Germline CDR1 reads ENHRY; CDR2 reads SYGVKD. Written as DNA, the CDR3 is TGTGCCTCAAGCCTAGGTTCTAACTATGGCTACACCTTC. Protein product: CASSLGSNYGYTF.

The chain has TRBV27 and TRBJ2-3; D may correspond to TRBD1 or TRBD2 (5 bases each). CDR1 MNHEY and CDR2 SMNVEV come from the germline V gene (reference sequence). This CDR3 has 14 amino acids. Between the trimmed V and J ends, which lost 6 bases and 0 bases, there was a span of 10 bases. This CDR3 reads CASREWGSTDTQYF. The CDR3 bases are TGTGCCAGCAGAGAATGGGGGAGCACAGATACGCAGTATTTT.